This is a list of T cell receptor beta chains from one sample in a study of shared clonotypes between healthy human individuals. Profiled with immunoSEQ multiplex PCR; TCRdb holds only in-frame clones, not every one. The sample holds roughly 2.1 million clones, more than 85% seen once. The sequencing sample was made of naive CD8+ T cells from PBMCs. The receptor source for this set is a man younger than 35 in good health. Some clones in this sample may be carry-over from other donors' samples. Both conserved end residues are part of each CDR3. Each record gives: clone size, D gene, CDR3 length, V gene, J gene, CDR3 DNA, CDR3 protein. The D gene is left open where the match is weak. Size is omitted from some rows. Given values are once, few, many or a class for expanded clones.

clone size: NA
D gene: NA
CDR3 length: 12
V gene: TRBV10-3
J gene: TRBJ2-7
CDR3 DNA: TGTGCCATCAGTGAGTGGGACAACGAGCAGTACTTC
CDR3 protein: CAISEWDNEQYF

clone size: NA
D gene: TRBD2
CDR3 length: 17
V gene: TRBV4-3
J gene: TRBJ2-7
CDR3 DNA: TGCGCCAGCAGCCAAGATTTAGCGGGAGGTGTAACCTACGAGCAGTACTTC
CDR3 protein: CASSQDLAGGVTYEQYF

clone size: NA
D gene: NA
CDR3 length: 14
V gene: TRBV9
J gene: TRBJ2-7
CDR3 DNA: TGTGCCAGCAGCGGCGGACAAGGCACCTACGAGCAGTACTTC
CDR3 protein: CASSGGQGTYEQYF

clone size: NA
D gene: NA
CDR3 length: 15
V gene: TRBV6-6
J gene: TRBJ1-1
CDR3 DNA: TGTGCCAGCAGTTACTCCGGGGGCGCGCGCACTGAAGCTTTCTTT
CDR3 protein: CASSYSGGARTEAFF

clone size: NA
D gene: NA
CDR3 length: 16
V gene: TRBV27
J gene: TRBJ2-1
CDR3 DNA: TGTGCCAGCAGTTCCCTGGAAGCGGGTAGTTACAATGAGCAGTTCTTC
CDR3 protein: CASSSLEAGSYNEQFF

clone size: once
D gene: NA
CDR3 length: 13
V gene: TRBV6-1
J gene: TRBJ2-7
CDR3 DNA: TGTGCCAGCACCGAACTACACTTCTACGAGCAGTACTTC
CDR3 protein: CASTELHFYEQYF

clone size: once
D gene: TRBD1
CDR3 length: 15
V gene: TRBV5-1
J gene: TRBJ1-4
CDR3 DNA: TGCGCCAGCAGCGGGGGACAGGCAACTAATGAAAAACTGTTTTTT
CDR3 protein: CASSGGQATNEKLFF

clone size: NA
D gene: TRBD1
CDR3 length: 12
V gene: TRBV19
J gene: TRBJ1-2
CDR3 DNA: TGTGCCACCCCGAACAGGGGGAGCGGCTACACCTTC
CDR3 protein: CATPNRGSGYTF

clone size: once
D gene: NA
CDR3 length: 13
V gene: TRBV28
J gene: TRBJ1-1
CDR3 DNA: TGTGCTAGCAGCATACTCCGGGGGACTGAAGCTTTCTTT
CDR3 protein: CASSILRGTEAFF

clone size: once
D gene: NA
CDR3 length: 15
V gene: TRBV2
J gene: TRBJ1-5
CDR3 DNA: TGTGCCAGCAGTGATCTTCCTGGGGGCAATCAGCCCCAGCATTTT
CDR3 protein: CASSDLPGGNQPQHF

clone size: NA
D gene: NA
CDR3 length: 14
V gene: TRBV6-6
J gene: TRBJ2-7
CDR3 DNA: TGTGCCAGCAGTTCTTACAGCTTATCCTACGAGCAGTACTTC
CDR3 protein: CASSSYSLSYEQYF

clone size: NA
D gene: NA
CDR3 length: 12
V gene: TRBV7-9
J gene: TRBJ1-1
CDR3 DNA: TGTGCCAGCAGCCCAGAGAGGGCTGAAGCTTTCTTT
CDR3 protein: CASSPERAEAFF

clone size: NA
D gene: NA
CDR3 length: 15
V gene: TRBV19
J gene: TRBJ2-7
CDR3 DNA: TGTGCCAGTAGTATAGACCCAGACTTACCCTACGAGCAGTACTTC
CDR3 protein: CASSIDPDLPYEQYF

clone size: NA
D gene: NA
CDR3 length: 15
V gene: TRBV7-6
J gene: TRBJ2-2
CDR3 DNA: TGTGCCAGCAGCTTTCTGGCAGTCCACACCGGGGAGCTGTTTTTT
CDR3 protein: CASSFLAVHTGELFF

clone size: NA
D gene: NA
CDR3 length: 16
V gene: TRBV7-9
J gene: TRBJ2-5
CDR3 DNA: TGTGCCAGCAGCTCCCCGGCGGAGGGGGACCAAGAGACCCAGTACTTC
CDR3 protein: CASSSPAEGDQETQYF

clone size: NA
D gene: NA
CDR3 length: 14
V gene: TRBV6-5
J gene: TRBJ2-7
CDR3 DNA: TGTGCCAGCAGTTCCCCTCAAGAACGGTGGGTCGAGTACTTC
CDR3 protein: CASSSPQERWVEYF

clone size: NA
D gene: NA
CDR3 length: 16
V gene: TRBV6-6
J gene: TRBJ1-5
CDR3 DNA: TGTGCCAGCAGTTACGGGGCCCCGGGGGGCAATCAGCCCCAGCATTTT
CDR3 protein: CASSYGAPGGNQPQHF

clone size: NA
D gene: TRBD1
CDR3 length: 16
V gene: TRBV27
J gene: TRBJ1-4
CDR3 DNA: TGTGCCAGCAGTTTCCATTGGACAGGGGGTCTCGAAAAACTGTTTTTT
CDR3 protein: CASSFHWTGGLEKLFF

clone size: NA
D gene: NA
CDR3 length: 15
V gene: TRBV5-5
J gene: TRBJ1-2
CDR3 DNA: TGTGCCAGCAGCCCCGCACAGATCCCTAACTATGGCTACACCTTC
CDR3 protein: CASSPAQIPNYGYTF

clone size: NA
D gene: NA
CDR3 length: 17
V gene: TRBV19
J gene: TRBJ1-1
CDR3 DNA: TGTGCCAGTAGTATAGATCTGGAGGGAAGCATGAACACTGAAGCTTTCTTT
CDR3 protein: CASSIDLEGSMNTEAFF

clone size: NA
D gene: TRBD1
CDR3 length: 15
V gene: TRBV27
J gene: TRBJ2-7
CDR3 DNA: TGTGCCAGCAGTCCGGGGACAGGGGTCTTCTACGAGCAGTACTTC
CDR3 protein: CASSPGTGVFYEQYF

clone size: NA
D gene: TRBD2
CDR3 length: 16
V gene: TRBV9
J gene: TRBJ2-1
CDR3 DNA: TGTGCCAGCAGCGTAGGGGCGGGAGGCAACCACAATGAGCAGTTCTTC
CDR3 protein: CASSVGAGGNHNEQFF

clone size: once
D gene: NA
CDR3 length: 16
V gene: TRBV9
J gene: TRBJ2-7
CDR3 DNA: TGTGCCAGCAGCGTAGGTAGGGCTAGTAACTCCTACGAGCAGTACTTC
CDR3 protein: CASSVGRASNSYEQYF

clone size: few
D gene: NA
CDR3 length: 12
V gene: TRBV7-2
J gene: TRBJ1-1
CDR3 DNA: TGTGCCAGCACGAGGCTGAACACTGAAGCTTTCTTT
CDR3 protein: CASTRLNTEAFF

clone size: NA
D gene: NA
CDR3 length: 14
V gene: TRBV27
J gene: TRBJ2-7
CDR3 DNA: TGTGCCACCCGCTGGGGCGGGACATCGGGCGAGCAGTACTTC
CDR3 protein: CATRWGGTSGEQYF

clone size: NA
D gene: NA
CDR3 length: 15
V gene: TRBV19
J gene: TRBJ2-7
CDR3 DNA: TGTGCCAGTAGTATAACCCGTAGCGTACCCTACGAGCAGTACTTC
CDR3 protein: CASSITRSVPYEQYF

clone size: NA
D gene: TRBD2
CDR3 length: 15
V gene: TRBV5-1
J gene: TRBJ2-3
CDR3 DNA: TGCGCCAGCAGCCGGACTAGCGGGGTGTCAGATACGCAGTATTTT
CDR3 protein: CASSRTSGVSDTQYF

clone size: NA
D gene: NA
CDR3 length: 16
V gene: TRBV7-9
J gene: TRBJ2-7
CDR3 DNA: TGTGCCAGCAGCCCCCGGGTGGGGGGAAGTCTAGTCGAGCAGTACTTC
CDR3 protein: CASSPRVGGSLVEQYF

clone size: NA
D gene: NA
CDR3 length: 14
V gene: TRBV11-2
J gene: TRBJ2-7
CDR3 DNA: TGTGCCAGCACCCCTTGGGGCAGGGGCTACGAGCAGTACTTC
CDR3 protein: CASTPWGRGYEQYF

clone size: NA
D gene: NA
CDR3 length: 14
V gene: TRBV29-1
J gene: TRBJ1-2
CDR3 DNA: TGCAGCGTTGTAGGCCCCCAGGCGAACTATGGCTACACCTTC
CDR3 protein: CSVVGPQANYGYTF

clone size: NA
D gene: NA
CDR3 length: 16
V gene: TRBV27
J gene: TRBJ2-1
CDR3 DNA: TGTGCCAGCAGTTCTTCTGTGGGGGAGGTCCTCGGTGAGCAGTTCTTC
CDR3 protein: CASSSSVGEVLGEQFF

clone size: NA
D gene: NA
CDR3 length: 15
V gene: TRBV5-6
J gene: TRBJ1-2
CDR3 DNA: TGTGCCAGCAGCTTGGAATCGTTAGGGGCCTATGGCTACACCTTC
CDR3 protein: CASSLESLGAYGYTF

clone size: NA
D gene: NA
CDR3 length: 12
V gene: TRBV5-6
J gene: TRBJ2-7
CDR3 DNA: TGTGCCAGCAGCTTGGGCAGGGGCGAGCAGTACTTC
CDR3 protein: CASSLGRGEQYF

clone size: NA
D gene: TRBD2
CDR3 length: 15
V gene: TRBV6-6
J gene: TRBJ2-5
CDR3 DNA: TGTGCCAGCAGTTATAGCGGGAGGCCTCAAGAGACCCAGTACTTC
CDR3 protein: CASSYSGRPQETQYF

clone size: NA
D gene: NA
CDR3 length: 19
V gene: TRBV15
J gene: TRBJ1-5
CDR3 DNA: TGTGCCACCAGCAGAGATCCGGGTACAGAATTATATAGCAATCAGCCCCAGCATTTT
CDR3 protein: CATSRDPGTELYSNQPQHF

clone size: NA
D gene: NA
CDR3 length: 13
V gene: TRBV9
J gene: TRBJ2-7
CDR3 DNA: TGTGCCAGCAGCGAGGACCCCACCTACGAGCAGCACTTC
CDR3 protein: CASSEDPTYEQHF

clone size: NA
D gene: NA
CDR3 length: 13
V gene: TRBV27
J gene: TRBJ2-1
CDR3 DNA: TGTGCCAGCAGTCAGGGACACTACAATGAGCAGTTCTTC
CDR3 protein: CASSQGHYNEQFF

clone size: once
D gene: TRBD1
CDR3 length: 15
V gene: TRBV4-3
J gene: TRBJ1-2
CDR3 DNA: TGCGCCAGCAGCCAAGAGATACAGGGGGCTTTTGGCTACACCTTC
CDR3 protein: CASSQEIQGAFGYTF

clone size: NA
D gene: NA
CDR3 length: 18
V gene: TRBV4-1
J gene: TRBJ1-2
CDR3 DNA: TGCGCCAGCAGCCAAGAAAAAGTGCTGGCAGCCCTAAGGGATGGCTACACCTTC
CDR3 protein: CASSQEKVLAALRDGYTF

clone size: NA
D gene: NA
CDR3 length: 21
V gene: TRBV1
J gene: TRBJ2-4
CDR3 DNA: TGCACCAGCAGCCATGCAACGGGACTAGCGGGCCTAACCCTAGCCAAAAACATTCAGTACTTC
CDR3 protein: CTSSHATGLAGLTLAKNIQYF

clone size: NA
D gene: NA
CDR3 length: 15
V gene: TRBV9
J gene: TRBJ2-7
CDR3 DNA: TGTGCCAGCAGCGTAGGCGGGACAGCCTCCTACGAGCAGTACTTC
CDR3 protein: CASSVGGTASYEQYF

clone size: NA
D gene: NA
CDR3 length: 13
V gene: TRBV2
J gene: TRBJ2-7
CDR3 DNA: TGTGCCAGCAGTAACGGGGTTAGCTACGAGCAGTACTTC
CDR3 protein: CASSNGVSYEQYF

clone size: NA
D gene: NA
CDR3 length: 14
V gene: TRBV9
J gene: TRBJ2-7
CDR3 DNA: TGTGCCAGCAGCGTAAGCCCCGGGGCTTACGAGCAGTACTTC
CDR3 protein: CASSVSPGAYEQYF

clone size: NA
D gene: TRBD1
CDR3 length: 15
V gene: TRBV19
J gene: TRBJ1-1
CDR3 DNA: TGTGCCAGTAATTTAGGACAGGGAAACGTCCGGAGAGCTTTCTTT
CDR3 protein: CASNLGQGNVRRAFF

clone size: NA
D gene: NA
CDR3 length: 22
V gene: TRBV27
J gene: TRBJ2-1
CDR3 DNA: TGTGCCAGCAGTTTTCAGGTAGCGACCAAGACCACAATCGGCCATACCTACAATGAGCAGTTCTTC
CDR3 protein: CASSFQVATKTTIGHTYNEQFF

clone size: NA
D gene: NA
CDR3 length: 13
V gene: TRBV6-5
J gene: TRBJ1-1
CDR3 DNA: TGTGCCAGCAGTCGTACAGGGAGCACTGAAGCTTTCTTT
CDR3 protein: CASSRTGSTEAFF

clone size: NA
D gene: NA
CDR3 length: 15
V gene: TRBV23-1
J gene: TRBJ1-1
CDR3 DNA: TGCGCCGGCCATTCCCCGGGACAAACGAACACTGAAGCTTTCTTT
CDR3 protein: CAGHSPGQTNTEAFF

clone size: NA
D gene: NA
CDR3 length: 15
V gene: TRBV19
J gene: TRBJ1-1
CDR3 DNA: TGTGCCAGTAGTATTTCGACAGTTATGAACACTGAAGCTTTCTTT
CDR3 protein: CASSISTVMNTEAFF

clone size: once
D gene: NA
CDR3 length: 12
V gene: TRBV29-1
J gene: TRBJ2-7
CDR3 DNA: TGCAGCGTTTCCGAGGGACCTAACGAGCAGTACTTC
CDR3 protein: CSVSEGPNEQYF

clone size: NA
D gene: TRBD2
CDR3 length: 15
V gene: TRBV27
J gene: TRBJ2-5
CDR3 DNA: TGTGCCAGCAGTTTGGGACTAGCGGGACAAGAGACCCAGTACTTC
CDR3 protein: CASSLGLAGQETQYF

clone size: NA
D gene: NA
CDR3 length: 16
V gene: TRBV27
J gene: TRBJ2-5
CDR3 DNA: TGTGCCAGCAGTGCCGGGACGGACTCCCAGGGAGAGACCCAGTACTTC
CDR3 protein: CASSAGTDSQGETQYF

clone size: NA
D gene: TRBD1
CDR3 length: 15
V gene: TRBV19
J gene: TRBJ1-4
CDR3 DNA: TGTGCCAGTAGCCCTATCGGGACAGGGGATGAAAAACTGTTTTTT
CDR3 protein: CASSPIGTGDEKLFF

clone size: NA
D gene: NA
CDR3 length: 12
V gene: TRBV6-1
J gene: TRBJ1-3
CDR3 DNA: TGTGCCAGCACGAAGGCTGGAAACACCATATATTTT
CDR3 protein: CASTKAGNTIYF

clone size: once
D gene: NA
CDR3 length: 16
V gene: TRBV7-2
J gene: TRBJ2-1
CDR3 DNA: TGTGCCAGCAGCTTAGCGGCGACCCTATACTACAATGAGCAGTTCTTC
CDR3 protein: CASSLAATLYYNEQFF

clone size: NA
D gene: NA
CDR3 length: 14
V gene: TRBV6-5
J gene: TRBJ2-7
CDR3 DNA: TGTGCCAGCAGTCCACGGGGTGAAGCCTACGAGCAGTACTTC
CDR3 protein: CASSPRGEAYEQYF

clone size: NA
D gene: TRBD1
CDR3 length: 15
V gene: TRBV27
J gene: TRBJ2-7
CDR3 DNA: TGTGCCAGCAGTCCGGAGACAGGGTTATCCTACGAGCAGTACTTC
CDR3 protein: CASSPETGLSYEQYF

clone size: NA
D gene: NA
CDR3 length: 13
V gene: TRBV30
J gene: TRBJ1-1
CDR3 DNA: TGTGCCTGGAGAGAATTACTGAACACTGAAGCTTTCTTT
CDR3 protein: CAWRELLNTEAFF

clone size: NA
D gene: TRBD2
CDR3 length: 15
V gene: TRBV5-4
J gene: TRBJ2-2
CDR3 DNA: TGTGCCAGCGGCCGACTAGCGGGAGGGACCGGGGAGCTGTTTTTT
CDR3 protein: CASGRLAGGTGELFF